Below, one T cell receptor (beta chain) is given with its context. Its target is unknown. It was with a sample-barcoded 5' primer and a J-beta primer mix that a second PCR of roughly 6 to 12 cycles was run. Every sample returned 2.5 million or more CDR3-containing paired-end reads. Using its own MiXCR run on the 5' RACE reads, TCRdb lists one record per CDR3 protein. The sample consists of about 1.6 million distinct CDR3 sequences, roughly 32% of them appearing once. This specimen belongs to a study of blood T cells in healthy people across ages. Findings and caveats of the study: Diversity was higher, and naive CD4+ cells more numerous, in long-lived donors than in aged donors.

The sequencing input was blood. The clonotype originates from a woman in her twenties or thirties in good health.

The CDR3 sequence: CSFSIGDLSNQPQHF. The CDR3 nucleotides read TGCAGTTTTAGTATTGGGGACCTCAGCAATCAGCCCCAGCATTTT. This chain links TRBV20-1 with TRBJ1-5; the D gene is possibly TRBD1 (5 bases). Germline-derived CDR1 and CDR2 are DFQATT and SNEGSKA (reference sequence). V gave up 8 bases and J gave up 1 base, with 18 bases separating them. The CDR3 has 15 amino acids.